The 24 T cell receptor beta chains reported below all come from one sample, sequenced in a study of monozygotic twins with inflammatory bowel disease. TCRdb processed the 5' RACE reads again and assigns one entry to each CDR3 protein, with no DNA. This repertoire includes roughly 320,000 distinct CDR3 sequences. Input material: blood. These receptors were obtained from a human donor with ulcerative colitis or Crohn's disease, or a healthy co-twin of an affected twin (not recorded which).

This rearrangement joins TRBV27 to TRBJ2-6. The V gene's germline CDR1 is MNHEY and CDR2 SMNVEV (reference sequence). This CDR3 region has 14 residues. The CDR3 spells CASSPHSGANVLTF. Full variable domain (outside the CDR3, taken from reference TRBV27 and TRBJ2-6): EAQVTQNPRYLITVTGKKLTVTCSQNMNHEYMSWYRQDPGLGLRQIYYSMNVEVTDKGDVPEGYKVSRKEKRNFPLILESPSPNQTSLYFCASSPHSGANVLTFGAGSRLTVL.

The gene calls are TRBV5-6 and TRBJ2-7; no DNA is available, so the TRBD1 call from TCRdb remains unchecked. This CDR3 has 16 amino acids. From germline, CDR1 is SGHDT and CDR2 YYEEEE. This chain's CDR3 is CASSLAFLDTGYEQYF.

The chain is built from TRBV4-3 and TRBJ2-7; TCRdb returns TRBD2, unconfirmable since there is no DNA. Germline CDR1 is LGHNA and CDR2 is YSLEER. The CDR3 spans 15 residues. The CDR3 spells CASDERTHGSYEQYF.

CDR3 loop: CASSIGQGGYNEQFF. The V and J genes are TRBV19 and TRBJ2-1; the D call from TCRdb, TRBD1, cannot be confirmed without DNA. Germline V CDR1 and CDR2: LNHDA, SQIVND (reference sequence). There are 15 residues in the CDR3.

The chain has TRBV29-1 and TRBJ2-7. Germline CDR1 SQVTM, CDR2 ANQGSEA. This CDR3 is 13 amino acids long. The CDR3 sequence is CSVEQGSSYEQYF.

This chain joins TRBV7-8 and TRBJ1-2; TCRdb designates TRBD1, a call that cannot be tested without DNA. The V gene's germline CDR1 is SGHVS and CDR2 FQNEAQ. The CDR3 contains 15 residues. The CDR3 is CASSSRGDTEGGYTF.

J is TRBJ1-6 and V is TRBV15. Germline-derived CDR1 and CDR2 are LNHNV and YYDKDF (reference sequence). There are 12 residues in the CDR3. The chain's CDR3 is CATSRDSSPLHF.

The CDR3 sequence is CASSPGVLETQYF. The chain employs TRBV18 and TRBJ2-5. CDR1 is KGHSH, CDR2 LQKENI, per germline. This CDR3 is 13 amino acids long.

The J gene is TRBJ2-4, the V gene TRBV27. Germline values: CDR1 MNHEY, CDR2 SMNVEV (reference sequence). The CDR3 sequence is 17 residues long. This CDR3 reads CASSLSTVLWGQNIQYF.

The chain employs TRBV13 and TRBJ2-7; TCRdb's D call, TRBD2, is unchecked because there is no DNA. CDR3 size: 11 residues. Germline loops: CDR1 PRHDT, CDR2 FYEKMQ (reference sequence). The CDR3 loop is CASIGSGEQYF. The full variable domain, with the rest looked up from reference TRBV13 and TRBJ2-7, is AAGVIQSPRHLIKEKRETATLKCYPIPRHDTVYWYQQGPGQDPQFLISFYEKMQSDKGSIPDRFSAQQFSDYHSELNMSSLELGDSALYFCASIGSGEQYFGPGTRLTVT.

V usage is TRBV20-1 and J usage is TRBJ2-3; TCRdb's D gene call, TRBD2, goes unchecked for lack of DNA. Looked up from germline, CDR1 is DFQATT and CDR2 is SNEGSKA (reference sequence). The CDR3 has 13 residues. This CDR3 reads CSAPRDQTNTQYF.

This rearrangement joins TRBV27 to TRBJ2-7; TCRdb returns TRBD1, unconfirmable since there is no DNA. CDR1 and CDR2 (germline): MNHEY, SMNVEV (reference sequence). CDR3 size: 15 residues. CDR3 sequence reads: CASSQTPEGVYEQYF.

The gene calls are TRBV18 and TRBJ1-1. CDR1 is KGHSH, CDR2 LQKENI, per germline. The CDR3 sequence is 11 residues long. The CDR3 loop is CASSQQEVAFF.

The chain combines TRBV20-1 with TRBJ1-2. Germline V gives CDR1 DFQATT, CDR2 SNEGSKA (reference sequence). The CDR3 has 15 amino acids. The CDR3 loop reads CSARARGSVGYGYTF.

This chain joins TRBV9 and TRBJ2-6; the TCRdb call, TRBD2, lacks DNA for checking. The CDR3 sequence is 23 residues long. Germline V gives CDR1 SGDLS, CDR2 YYNGEE. The CDR3 region is CASSVARWGTSGRFSDGANVLTF.

The rearrangement joins TRBV28 to TRBJ1-6; lacking DNA, the TRBD1 call made by TCRdb goes unchecked. Looked up from germline, CDR1 is MDHEN and CDR2 is SYDVKM. This CDR3 is built from 13 residues. The CDR3 spells CATWKGVESPLHF.

This sequence joins TRBV7-2 and TRBJ1-3. This CDR3 comprises 15 residues. Germline CDR1 SGHTA, CDR2 FQGNSA. The CDR3: CASSLASTRGNTIYF.

V usage is TRBV18 and J usage is TRBJ2-5; TCRdb's D call of TRBD2 is untestable without DNA. Germline loops: CDR1 KGHSH, CDR2 LQKENI. This CDR3 is 15 amino acids long. This CDR3 reads CASSYGLAGTETQYF.

V usage is TRBV7-2 and J usage is TRBJ1-3. CDR1 and CDR2 (germline): SGHTA, FQGNSA. This CDR3 contains 16 residues. CDR3 loop: CASSSRYGSEGNTIYF.

This chain connects TRBV7-2 to TRBJ2-5; as DNA is missing, the TRBD1 call by TCRdb cannot be tested. Looked up from germline, CDR1 is SGHTA and CDR2 is FQGNSA. The CDR3 is 15 amino acids. CDR3 protein: CASSLVTGRGETQYF.

The chain carries TRBV29-1 and TRBJ2-3; TCRdb designates TRBD2, a call that cannot be tested without DNA. Germline V lookup: CDR1 SQVTM, CDR2 ANQGSEA. This CDR3 has 13 residues. The CDR3 reads CSVDGRAFDTQYF.

This rearrangement joins TRBV27 to TRBJ2-7; checking the TCRdb D call of TRBD1 is not possible without DNA. Germline loops: CDR1 MNHEY, CDR2 SMNVEV (reference sequence). This CDR3 comprises 13 residues. Here the CDR3 reads CASSPSGGGEQYF.

The chain joins TRBV6-2 or TRBV6-3 to TRBJ1-2; the D call from TCRdb, TRBD1, cannot be confirmed without DNA. The CDR3 loop spans 15 amino acids. CDR1 and CDR2 from the germline V gene are MNHEY and SVGEGT. CDR3 region: CASSYSGGAGYGYTF.

J is TRBJ2-7 and V is TRBV7-2; TCRdb designates TRBD2, a call that cannot be tested without DNA. The CDR3 has 16 amino acids. Germline lookup yields CDR1 SGHTA and CDR2 FQGNSA. This chain's CDR3 is CASSLSLAGKVGEQYF.